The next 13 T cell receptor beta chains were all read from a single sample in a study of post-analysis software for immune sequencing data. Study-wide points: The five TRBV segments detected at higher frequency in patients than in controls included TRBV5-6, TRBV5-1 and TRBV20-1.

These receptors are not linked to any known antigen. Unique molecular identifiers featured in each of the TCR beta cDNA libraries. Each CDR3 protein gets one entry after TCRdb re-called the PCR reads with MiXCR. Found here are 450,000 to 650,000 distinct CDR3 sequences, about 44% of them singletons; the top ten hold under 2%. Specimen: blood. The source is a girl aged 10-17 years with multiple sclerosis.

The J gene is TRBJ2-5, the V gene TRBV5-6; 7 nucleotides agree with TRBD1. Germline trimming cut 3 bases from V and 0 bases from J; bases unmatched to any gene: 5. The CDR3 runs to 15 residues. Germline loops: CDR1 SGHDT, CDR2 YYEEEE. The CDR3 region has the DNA TGTGCCAGCAGCTCCGTGACAGGGTACCAAGAGACCCAGTACTTC. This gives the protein CASSSVTGYQETQYF.

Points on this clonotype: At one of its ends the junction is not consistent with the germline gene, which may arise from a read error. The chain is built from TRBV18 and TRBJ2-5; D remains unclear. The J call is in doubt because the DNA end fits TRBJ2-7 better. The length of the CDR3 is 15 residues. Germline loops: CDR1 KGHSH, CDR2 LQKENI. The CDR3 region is CASSPPGNMAYEQYF. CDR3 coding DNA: TGTGCTAGCTCACCACCTGGGAACATGGCCTACGAGCAGTACTTC.

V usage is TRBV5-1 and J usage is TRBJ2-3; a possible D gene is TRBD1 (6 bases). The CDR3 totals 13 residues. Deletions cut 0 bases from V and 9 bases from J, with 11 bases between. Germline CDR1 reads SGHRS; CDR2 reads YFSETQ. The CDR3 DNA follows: TGCGCCAGCAGCTTGGGGGACATCAGCACGCAGTATTTT. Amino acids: CASSLGDISTQYF.

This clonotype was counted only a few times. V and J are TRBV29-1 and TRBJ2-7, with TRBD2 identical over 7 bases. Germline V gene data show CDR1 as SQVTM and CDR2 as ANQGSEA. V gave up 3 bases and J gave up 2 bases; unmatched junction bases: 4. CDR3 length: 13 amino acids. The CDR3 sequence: CSVDLGGTYEQYF. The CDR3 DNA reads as TGCAGCGTTGATCTGGGGGGGACCTACGAGCAGTACTTC.

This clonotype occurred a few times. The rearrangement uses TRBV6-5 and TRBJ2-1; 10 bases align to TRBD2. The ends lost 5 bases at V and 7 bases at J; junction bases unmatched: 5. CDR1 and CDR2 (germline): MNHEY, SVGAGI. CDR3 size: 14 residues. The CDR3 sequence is CASSKGLASNEQFF. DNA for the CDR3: TGTGCCAGCAGTAAGGGACTAGCGTCAAATGAGCAGTTCTTC.

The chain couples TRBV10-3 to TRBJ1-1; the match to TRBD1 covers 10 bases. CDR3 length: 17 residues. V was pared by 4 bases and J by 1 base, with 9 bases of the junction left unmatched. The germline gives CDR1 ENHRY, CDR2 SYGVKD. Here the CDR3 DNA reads TGTGCCATCAGTGGACCCGGGACAGGGGACCAGAACACTGAAGCTTTCTTT. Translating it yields CAISGPGTGDQNTEAFF.

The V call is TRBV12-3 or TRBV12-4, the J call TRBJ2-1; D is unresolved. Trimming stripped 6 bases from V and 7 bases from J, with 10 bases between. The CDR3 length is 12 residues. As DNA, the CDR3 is TGTGCCAGCAGCCCTTTCCAAAATGAGCAGTTCTTC. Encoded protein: CASSPFQNEQFF.

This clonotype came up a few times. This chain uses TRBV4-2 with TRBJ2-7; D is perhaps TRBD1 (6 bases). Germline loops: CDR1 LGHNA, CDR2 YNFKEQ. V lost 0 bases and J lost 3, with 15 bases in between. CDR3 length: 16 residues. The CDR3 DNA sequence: TGTGCCAGCAGCCAAGAACTCCCGGACAGTGGCTACGAGCAGTACTTC. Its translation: CASSQELPDSGYEQYF.

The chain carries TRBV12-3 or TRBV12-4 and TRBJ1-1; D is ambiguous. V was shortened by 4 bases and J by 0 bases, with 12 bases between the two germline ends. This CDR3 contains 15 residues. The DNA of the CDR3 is TGTGCCAGCAGTTGGAGGACGGATCTGAACACTGAAGCTTTCTTT. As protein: CASSWRTDLNTEAFF.

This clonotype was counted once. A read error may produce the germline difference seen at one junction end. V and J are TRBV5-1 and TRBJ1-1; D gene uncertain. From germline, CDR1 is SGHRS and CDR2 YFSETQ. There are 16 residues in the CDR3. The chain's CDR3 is CASILSGPVGGAEAFF. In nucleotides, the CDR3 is TGCGCCAGCATCTTGTCTGGACCGGTCGGTGGGGCTGAAGCTTTCTTT.

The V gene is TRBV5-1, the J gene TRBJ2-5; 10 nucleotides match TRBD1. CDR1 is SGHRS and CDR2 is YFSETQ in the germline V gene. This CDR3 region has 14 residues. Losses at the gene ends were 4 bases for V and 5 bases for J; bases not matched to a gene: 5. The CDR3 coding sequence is TGCGCCAGCAGCCCGGACAGGGGGATGGAGACCCAGTACTTC. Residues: CASSPDRGMETQYF.

CDR3 amino acids: CATSREGYGEQYF. DNA for the CDR3: TGTGCCACCAGCAGGGAAGGGTATGGCGAGCAGTACTTC. V is TRBV15 and J is TRBJ2-7; no firm D call. Trimming took off 3 bases at V and 6 bases at J, with 12 bases between the two ends. CDR1 is LNHNV, CDR2 YYDKDF, per germline (reference sequence). This CDR3 has 13 residues.

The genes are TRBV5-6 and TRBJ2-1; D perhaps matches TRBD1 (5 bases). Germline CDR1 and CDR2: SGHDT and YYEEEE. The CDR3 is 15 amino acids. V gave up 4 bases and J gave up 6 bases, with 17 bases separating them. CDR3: CASSHPQVGPNEQFF. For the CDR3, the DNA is TGTGCCAGCAGCCACCCCCAGGTGGGGCCCAATGAGCAGTTCTTC.